This paragraph covers one T cell receptor (beta chain) sequence. Its antigen is undetermined. This record comes from a study of cytomegalovirus exposure and HLA in healthy donors. The wider study: About 83 million unique TCRs from HLA-typed donors made up an early data release. Regarding the study as a whole: When presence/absence was analysed, sequencing depth was taken to be roughly uniform across donors. What TCR beta sequences reportedly achieved was accurate prediction of HLA-A and HLA-B alleles in most subjects.

There are 11 residues in the CDR3. The V end was cut by 5 bases, the J end by 5 bases, with 6 bases between. CDR1 is SNHLY, CDR2 FYNNEI, per germline. Vbeta (60) and Jbeta (13) primers were used in the PCR. The protocol was immunoSEQ multiplex PCR, while the TCRdb copy is restricted to in-frame clones and leaves out a portion. Among under 150,000 clones, 70% to 85% were seen once, and the ten largest hold 2% to 3%. The rearrangement links TRBV2 to TRBJ1-2; the D is unclear. This clonotype was sampled from a man aged 45 to 65 in good health and CMV-seronegative. Sequenced: PBMCs. CDR3 in DNA: TGTGCCAGCAGTAGACTTTATGGCTACACCTTC. Residues: CASSRLYGYTF.